The sequence of this T cell receptor beta chain was determined in a study of glioma-infiltrating T cells after dendritic cell vaccination. Profiled with immunoSEQ multiplex PCR; TCRdb holds only in-frame clones, not every one. This table has tens of thousands of clones, 65% to 90% appearing once. Trimming removed 7 bases from V and 7 bases from J; junction bases left unmatched: 4. Germline-derived CDR1 and CDR2 are MNHNS and SASEGT. The CDR3 contains 12 residues. The source material was blood, sampled before dendritic cell vaccination. This sequence joins TRBV6-1 and TRBJ2-1; 7 bases line up with TRBD2. This clonotype originated in a human donor with glioblastoma. The CDR3 DNA reads as TGTGCCAGCATTGGGGGGGTTAATGAGCAGTTCTTC. Encoded protein: CASIGGVNEQFF.